The rows below give T cell receptor beta chains drawn from one sample of a study of cytomegalovirus exposure and HLA in healthy donors. Assay used: immunoSEQ multiplex PCR; TCRdb lists only in-frame clones, some missing. The sample has about 160,000 clones, approximately 80% seen once. The sample comprised PBMCs. Receptor source: a woman between 50 and 59 years old in good health and CMV-seronegative. The CDR3 runs from the conserved cysteine through the conserved F or W. D genes are given only for firm matches. The listing skips clone size in some rows; elsewhere it reads once, few, many or a size class.

CDR3aa | CDR3nt | len | j_gene | abundance | d_gene | v_gene
CASSGRLQGYGYTF | TGTGCCAGCAGTGGGCGGCTACAGGGCTATGGCTACACCTTC | 14 | TRBJ1-2 | - | - | TRBV6-1
CASSRTSQGATDEQYF | TGCGCCAGCAGCCGTACCTCACAGGGGGCAACGGACGAGCAGTACTTC | 16 | TRBJ2-7 | - | TRBD1 | TRBV5-1
CASSVAQRPEGYTF | TGTGCCAGCAGCGTAGCGCAGCGGCCTGAAGGCTACACCTTC | 14 | TRBJ1-2 | - | - | TRBV9
CASSPGYWGNQPQHF | TGCGCCAGCAGCCCAGGGTATTGGGGCAATCAGCCCCAGCATTTT | 15 | TRBJ1-5 | - | - | TRBV5-1
CASSVVGSTGSPLHF | TGTGCCAGCAGCGTAGTCGGCTCTACGGGATCACCCCTCCACTTT | 15 | TRBJ1-6 | - | - | TRBV9
CASSSRRQDLAKNIQYF | TGTGCCAGCAGCTCAAGACGACAGGACTTAGCCAAAAACATTCAGTACTTC | 17 | TRBJ2-4 | - | - | TRBV7-8
CASSHAPPGQGLVSGELFF | TGCGCCAGCAGCCATGCGCCTCCGGGACAGGGTCTCGTGAGCGGGGAGCTGTTTTTT | 19 | TRBJ2-2 | - | TRBD1 | TRBV4-1
CASSLDLAGREAFF | TGCGCCAGCAGCTTGGATTTGGCGGGCAGGGAAGCTTTCTTT | 14 | TRBJ1-1 | - | - | TRBV5-1
CASSVEAGELVKQYF | TGTGCCAGCAGCGTAGAAGCGGGGGAACTTGTGAAGCAGTACTTC | 15 | TRBJ2-7 | few | TRBD2 | TRBV9
CASSASSSGETQYF | TGTGCCAGCAGCGCCTCATCCTCAGGAGAGACCCAGTACTTC | 14 | TRBJ2-5 | - | - | TRBV9
CASSDSLSGEQYF | TGTGCCAGCAGTGACTCGCTCAGCGGGGAGCAGTACTTC | 13 | TRBJ2-7 | few | - | TRBV6-4
CASSLSRGTSGRGSYEQYF | TGCGCCAGCAGTTTAAGCAGAGGGACTAGCGGGAGAGGTTCCTACGAGCAGTACTTC | 19 | TRBJ2-7 | - | TRBD2 | TRBV5-1
CASSQWASGSYEQYF | TGCGCCAGCAGCCAGTGGGCTAGCGGGAGTTACGAGCAGTACTTC | 15 | TRBJ2-7 | - | TRBD2 | TRBV4-1
CASSFLLAGGQAGELFF | TGTGCCAGCAGCTTCCTACTAGCGGGGGGGCAGGCCGGGGAGCTGTTTTTT | 17 | TRBJ2-2 | - | TRBD2 | TRBV5-6
CASSLLLAVQETQYF | TGCGCCAGCAGCTTGTTACTAGCGGTCCAAGAGACCCAGTACTTC | 15 | TRBJ2-5 | - | TRBD2 | TRBV5-1
CASSPSTGGEQPQHF | TGTGCCAGCTCACCTTCGACAGGGGGGGAACAGCCCCAGCATTTT | 15 | TRBJ1-5 | - | TRBD1 | TRBV18
CAISGDRDQPQHF | TGTGCCATCAGTGGGGACAGGGACCAGCCCCAGCATTTT | 13 | TRBJ1-5 | - | TRBD1 | TRBV10-3
CAWSASFYEQYF | TGTGCCTGGAGCGCGAGCTTCTACGAGCAGTACTTC | 12 | TRBJ2-7 | - | - | TRBV30
CASSQPGDSNQPQHF | TGCGCCAGCAGCCAACCCGGTGATAGCAATCAGCCCCAGCATTTT | 15 | TRBJ1-5 | - | - | TRBV4-1
CASSVGSPRYGYTF | TGTGCCAGCAGTGTCGGCAGCCCTAGGTATGGCTACACCTTC | 14 | TRBJ1-2 | - | - | TRBV25-1
CASSQDTVFYWANEQFF | TGTGCCAGCAGCCAAGACACAGTGTTTTACTGGGCGAATGAGCAGTTCTTC | 17 | TRBJ2-1 | - | - | TRBV14
CAWSAGAAPETQYF | TGTGCCTGGAGTGCTGGGGCAGCTCCGGAGACCCAGTACTTC | 14 | TRBJ2-5 | - | - | TRBV30
CASSLVPEYGYTF | TGTGCCAGCAGCTTAGTGCCCGAGTATGGCTACACCTTC | 13 | TRBJ1-2 | - | - | TRBV7-2
CASSLELSSGNTGELFF | TGTGCTAGCAGCTTAGAACTTTCTAGCGGGAACACCGGGGAGCTGTTTTTT | 17 | TRBJ2-2 | - | TRBD2 | TRBV7-7
CASSMGQKSANTGELFF | TGCGCCAGCAGCATGGGACAGAAAAGCGCGAACACCGGGGAGCTGTTTTTT | 17 | TRBJ2-2 | - | TRBD1 | TRBV10-1
CASSTEGQGRSGAFF | TGTGCCAGTAGTACCGAAGGACAGGGACGAAGTGGGGCTTTCTTT | 15 | TRBJ1-1 | - | TRBD1 | TRBV19
CASSPYPLNTEAFF | TGTGCCAGCTCACCTTATCCCCTGAACACTGAAGCTTTCTTT | 14 | TRBJ1-1 | - | - | TRBV18
CASSPPQGAPARDGYTF | TGTGCCAGCTCACCACCGCAGGGGGCCCCAGCCCGGGATGGCTACACCTTC | 17 | TRBJ1-2 | - | TRBD1 | TRBV18
CASSLGRTAGTYEQYF | TGCGCCAGCAGCTTGGGGCGGACAGCAGGCACCTACGAGCAGTACTTC | 16 | TRBJ2-7 | few | - | TRBV5-1
CASSQGQSNSPLHF | TGCGCCAGCAGCCAAGGACAGTCTAATTCACCCCTCCACTTT | 14 | TRBJ1-6 | - | - | TRBV4-3
CASSLAPTGGSYGYTF | TGTGCCAGCAGCTTGGCCCCGACAGGGGGCAGCTATGGCTACACCTTC | 16 | TRBJ1-2 | - | TRBD1 | TRBV5-5
CSVGDQNTEAFF | TGCAGCGTTGGCGATCAGAACACTGAAGCTTTCTTT | 12 | TRBJ1-1 | - | - | TRBV29-1
CASSLDLNRAPRGYGYTF | TGTGCCAGCAGCTTAGATCTCAATCGCGCTCCAAGGGGCTATGGCTACACCTTC | 18 | TRBJ1-2 | - | - | TRBV11-2
CASSFVAPGNTIYF | TGTGCCAGCAGCTTTGTGGCACCTGGAAACACCATATATTTT | 14 | TRBJ1-3 | - | - | TRBV11-1
CAIQAGDNYGYTF | TGTGCCATCCAAGCAGGGGACAACTATGGCTACACCTTC | 13 | TRBJ1-2 | few | - | TRBV6-1
CASSQEAGYTEAFF | TGCGCCAGCAGCCAAGAGGCAGGGTACACTGAAGCTTTCTTT | 14 | TRBJ1-1 | - | - | TRBV4-3
CASSLVPDFSPQHF | TGTGCCAGCAGCCTTGTGCCAGATTTCTCGCCCCAGCATTTT | 14 | TRBJ1-5 | - | - | TRBV2
CASSLGRNYLNEQFF | TGTGCCAGCAGCTTAGGACGCAACTACCTCAATGAGCAGTTCTTC | 15 | TRBJ2-1 | - | - | TRBV7-6
CASSGLPRTGDLNEQFF | TGTGCCAGCAGTGGCCTGCCGCGGACAGGAGACCTCAATGAGCAGTTCTTC | 17 | TRBJ2-1 | - | TRBD1 | TRBV6-1
CASSLVGLAGSYEQYF | TGCGCCAGCAGCCTTGTGGGACTAGCGGGGAGCTACGAGCAGTACTTC | 16 | TRBJ2-7 | - | TRBD2 | TRBV4-1
CASSSGTGGSEQFF | TGCGCCAGCAGCTCAGGGACAGGGGGAAGTGAGCAGTTCTTC | 14 | TRBJ2-1 | - | TRBD1 | TRBV5-1
CASSLVAGGRSYEQYF | TGCGCCAGCAGCTTGGTCGCCGGGGGGAGATCCTACGAGCAGTACTTC | 16 | TRBJ2-7 | once | TRBD2 | TRBV5-1
CASSLGLAGVEQYF | TGTGCCAGCTCTCTGGGACTAGCGGGAGTAGAGCAGTACTTC | 14 | TRBJ2-7 | - | TRBD2 | TRBV18
CASSLRPGGTNPLVATNEKLFF | TGTGCCAGCAGCTTAAGACCAGGAGGGACTAATCCCTTGGTCGCAACTAATGAAAAACTGTTTTTT | 22 | TRBJ1-4 | - | - | TRBV7-3
CASSPGTGSTEAFF | TGTGCCAGCAGCCCGGGGACAGGGAGCACTGAAGCTTTCTTT | 14 | TRBJ1-1 | - | TRBD1 | TRBV11-2
CASRGYSGNQPQHF | TGTGCCAGCAGGGGGTATAGCGGCAATCAGCCCCAGCATTTT | 14 | TRBJ1-5 | - | - | TRBV27
CASSPGLVPGGYTF | TGTGCCAGCAGCCCGGGACTCGTCCCGGGTGGCTACACCTTC | 14 | TRBJ1-2 | - | - | TRBV11-2
CASSSGGGETQYF | TGCGCCAGCAGCTCGGGGGGAGGAGAGACCCAGTACTTC | 13 | TRBJ2-5 | - | TRBD2 | TRBV5-1